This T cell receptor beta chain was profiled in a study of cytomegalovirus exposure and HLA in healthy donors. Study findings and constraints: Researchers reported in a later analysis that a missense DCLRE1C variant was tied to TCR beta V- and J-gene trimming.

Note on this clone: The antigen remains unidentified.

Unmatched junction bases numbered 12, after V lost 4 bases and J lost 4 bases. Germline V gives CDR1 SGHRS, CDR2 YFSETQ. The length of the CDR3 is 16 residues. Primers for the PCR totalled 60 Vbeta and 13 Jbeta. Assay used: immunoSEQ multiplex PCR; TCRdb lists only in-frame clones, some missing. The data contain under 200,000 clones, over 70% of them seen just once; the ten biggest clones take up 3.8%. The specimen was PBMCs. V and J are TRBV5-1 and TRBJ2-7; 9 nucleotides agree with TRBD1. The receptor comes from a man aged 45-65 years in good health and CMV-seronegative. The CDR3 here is CASSPDPGQGIYEQYF. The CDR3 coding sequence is TGCGCCAGCAGCCCGGACCCGGGACAGGGAATTTACGAGCAGTACTTC.